This TCR beta chain came from a study of blood T cells in healthy people across ages. To note about this clonotype: Antigen specificity is unknown.

Russia was home to the donors, healthy Caucasian individuals aged 6 to 90. Germline CDR1 SGHTA, CDR2 FQGNSA. This CDR3 is built from 16 residues. J lost 7 bases, V lost 5 bases, and 13 bases had no gene match. Study-level results: Fewer expanded clones and more diversity marked long-lived versus aged donors.

A second about 7 to 12 cycle PCR used barcoded and J-beta primers. TCRdb reprocessed the 5' RACE reads with MiXCR, giving one entry per CDR3 protein. The repertoire holds about 970,000 distinct CDR3 sequences, with around 54% as singletons. The chain is built from TRBV7-2 and TRBJ2-1; TRBD2 aligns across 8 bases. The sequence was collected from a woman aged 55-70 years in good health. Material: blood. CDR3 bases: TGTGCCAGCAGCCCTCTTCGGGAGGGGTTTAAAAATGAGCAGTTCTTC. Protein sequence: CASSPLREGFKNEQFF.